What follows are 4 T cell receptor beta chains derived from one specimen sequenced in a study of T cells in Graves' hyperthyroidism and ophthalmopathy. The investigators amplified TCR beta CDR3 regions from RNA transcripts. The TCR CDR3 first-round RT-PCR relied on the HTBI primer set. TCRdb re-derived calls from the multiplex PCR reads in MiXCR, one entry per CDR3 protein. The data contain about 360,000 distinct CDR3 sequences, around 13% of them singletons. Sample: blood. These receptors all come from a woman aged 18-29 years with Graves' hyperthyroidism.

This clonotype was counted many times. V is TRBV3-1 and J is TRBJ2-1; 7 bases are shared with TRBD1. The CDR3 covers 15 residues. Per the germline V gene, CDR1 is LGHDT and CDR2 is YNNKEL (reference sequence). The J segment lost 7 bases and the V segment lost 1 base, leaving 7 bases of the junction unmatched. CDR3 amino acids: CASSQAGTDFNEQFF. The CDR3 DNA reads as TGTGCCAGCAGCCAAGCCGGGACAGATTTTAATGAGCAGTTCTTC.

This clonotype was counted many times. This rearrangement joins TRBV28 to TRBJ1-1; D is ambiguous. CDR1 MDHEN and CDR2 SYDVKM come from the germline V gene. This CDR3 contains 13 residues. V gave up 7 bases and J gave up 1 base, with 10 bases separating them. Written as DNA, the CDR3 is TGTGCCAGCACTTCCGGGGAGAACACTGAAGCTTTCTTT. Translation gives CASTSGENTEAFF.

This clonotype was counted ten times or more. The chain combines TRBV12-3 or TRBV12-4 with TRBJ2-1; D remains unclear. This CDR3 is 12 amino acids long. Trimming pared 5 bases from V and 12 bases from J, leaving 14 bases between. The CDR3 sequence is CASSTAGTRQFF. The DNA for the CDR3 is TGTGCCAGCAGTACTGCCGGCACAAGGCAGTTCTTC.

This clonotype was seen ten or more times. V and J are TRBV28 and TRBJ2-7; TRBD1 might be the D (5 bases). The CDR3 runs to 13 residues. Per the germline V gene, CDR1 is MDHEN and CDR2 is SYDVKM. Trimming took off 3 bases at V and 6 bases at J, with 12 bases between the two ends. The chain's CDR3 is CASSLAPQGEQYF. In DNA form, the CDR3 reads TGTGCCAGCAGTTTGGCACCTCAGGGCGAGCAGTACTTC.